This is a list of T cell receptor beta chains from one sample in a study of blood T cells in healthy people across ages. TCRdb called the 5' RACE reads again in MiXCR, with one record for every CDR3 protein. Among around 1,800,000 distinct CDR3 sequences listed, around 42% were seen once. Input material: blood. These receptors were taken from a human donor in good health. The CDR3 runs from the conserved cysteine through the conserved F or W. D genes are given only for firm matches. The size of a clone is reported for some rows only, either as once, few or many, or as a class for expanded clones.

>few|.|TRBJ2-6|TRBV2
TGTGCCAGCAGCGGAGAGGGTTCTGGGGCCAACGTCCTGACTTTC
CASSGEGSGANVLTF
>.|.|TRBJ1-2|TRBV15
TGTGCCACCAGCAGAGTCCAAAGCGGGGGGGATGGCTACACCTTC
CATSRVQSGGDGYTF
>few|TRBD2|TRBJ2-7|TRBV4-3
TGCGCCAGCAGCCTGGGAGAGCACCGTCCGGGACTAGCGGACCTTTACGAGCAGTACTTC
CASSLGEHRPGLADLYEQYF
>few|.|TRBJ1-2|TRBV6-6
TGTGCCAGCAGTAACGGACAGCTGTATGGCTACACCTTC
CASSNGQLYGYTF
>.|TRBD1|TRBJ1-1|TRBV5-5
TGTGCCAGCAGCATGGTGACAGGGGGTAATTTGGGAACTGAAGCTTTCTTT
CASSMVTGGNLGTEAFF
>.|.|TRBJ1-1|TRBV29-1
TGCAGCGTTCGAACCCTTGGGACTGAAGCTTTCTTT
CSVRTLGTEAFF
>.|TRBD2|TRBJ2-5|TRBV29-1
TGCAGCGTCCGGGGGGGCCGGGGGGAGACCCAGTACTTC
CSVRGGRGETQYF
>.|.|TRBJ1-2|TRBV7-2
TGTGCCAGCAGCTCCCCCGCGTGGGGGACCTATGGCTACACCTTC
CASSSPAWGTYGYTF
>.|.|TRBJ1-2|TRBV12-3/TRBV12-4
TGTGCCAGCAGCCCAGGGTACCCTAACTATGGCTACACCTTC
CASSPGYPNYGYTF
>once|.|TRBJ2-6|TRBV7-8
TGTGCCAGCAGGCCTGAACCTCAGAGCTCTGGGGCCAACGTCCTGACTTTC
CASRPEPQSSGANVLTF
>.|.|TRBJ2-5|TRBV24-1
TGTGCCACCAGTGATCTCCAGCAAGAGACCCAGTACTTC
CATSDLQQETQYF
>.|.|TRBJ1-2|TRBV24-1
TGTGCCACCAGGGGAACCAGGGGAGGCTACACCTTC
CATRGTRGGYTF
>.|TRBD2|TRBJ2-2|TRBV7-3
TGTGCCAGCAGCTTAGCCGGGGGGTTCAACACCGGGGAGCTGTTTTTT
CASSLAGGFNTGELFF
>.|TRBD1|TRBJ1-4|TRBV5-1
TGCGCCAGCAGCACAGAAACCGGGACAGGCAATGAAAAACTGTTTTTT
CASSTETGTGNEKLFF
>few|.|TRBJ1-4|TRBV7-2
TGTGCCAGCAGCCCCGACGGAATAACTAATGAAAAACTGTTTTTT
CASSPDGITNEKLFF
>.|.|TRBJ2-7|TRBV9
TGTGCCAGCAGCGTACTGGGGGGATCCTACAATGAGCAGTACTTC
CASSVLGGSYNEQYF
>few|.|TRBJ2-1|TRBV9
TGTGCCAGCAGCGGGATCTCAAGCTCCTACAATGAGCAGTTCTTC
CASSGISSSYNEQFF
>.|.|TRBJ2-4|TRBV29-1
TGCAGCGTCGAACGGGGCCCCGTCCAAAACATTCAGTACTTC
CSVERGPVQNIQYF
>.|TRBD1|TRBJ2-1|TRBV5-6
TGTGCCAGCAGCTTGGCTCGAGACAGGGGGAACTACAATGAGCAGTTCTTC
CASSLARDRGNYNEQFF
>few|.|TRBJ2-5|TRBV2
TGTGCCAGCAGTGCTGCGAGGCAGACCCAGTACTTC
CASSAARQTQYF
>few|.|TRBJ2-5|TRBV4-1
TGCGCCAGCAGTCCTAGCCATATGCGTGGCCAAGAGACCCAGTACTTC
CASSPSHMRGQETQYF
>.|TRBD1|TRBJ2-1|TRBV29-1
TGCAGCGTTGAGGGACAGGGGGAGCGGTTCTTC
CSVEGQGERFF
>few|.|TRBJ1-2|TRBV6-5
TGTGCCAGCAGGCCCGGGACACACTATGGCTACACCTTC
CASRPGTHYGYTF
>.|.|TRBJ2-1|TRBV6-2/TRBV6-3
TGTGCCAGCACCCGGAACCGTGGGTCGCAGTTCTTC
CASTRNRGSQFF
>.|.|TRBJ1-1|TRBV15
TGTGCCACCAGCAGAGATCTGGCAGTCATGAACACTGGAGCTTTCTTT
CATSRDLAVMNTGAFF
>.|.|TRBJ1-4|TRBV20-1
TGCAGTGCTGAATCACCCGGGACCGCAACTAATGAAAAACTGTTTTTT
CSAESPGTATNEKLFF
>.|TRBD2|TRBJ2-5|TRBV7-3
TGTGCCAGCAGCTCCTCCCTAGCGGGGGAGGGGGAGACCCAGTACTTC
CASSSSLAGEGETQYF
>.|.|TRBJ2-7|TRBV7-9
TGTGCCAGCAGCTTAGGGACACCGTTTGCCGAGCAGTACTTC
CASSLGTPFAEQYF
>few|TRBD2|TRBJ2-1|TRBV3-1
TGTGCCAGCAGCCAGCGACTAGCGGTCAAAATCAATGAGCAGTTCTTC
CASSQRLAVKINEQFF
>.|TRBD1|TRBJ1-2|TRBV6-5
TGTGCCAGCCGGAAGGGGGCTACTAGCTATGGCTACACCTTC
CASRKGATSYGYTF
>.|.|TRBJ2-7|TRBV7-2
TGTGCCAGCAGCACTTGGACGAACAAACCCTACGAGCAGTACTTC
CASSTWTNKPYEQYF
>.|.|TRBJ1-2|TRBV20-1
TGCAGTGCTAGAAGCCAGGAGGACTATGGCTACACCTTC
CSARSQEDYGYTF
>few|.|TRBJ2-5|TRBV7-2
TGTGCCAGCAGTTCCCGACTAAACGGCCAAGAGACCCAGTACTTC
CASSSRLNGQETQYF
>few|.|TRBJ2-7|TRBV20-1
TGCAGTGCTAGAGCGGCAGGGGACGAGCAGTACTTC
CSARAAGDEQYF
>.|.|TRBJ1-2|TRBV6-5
TGTGCCAGCAGCCGCAGACGTAATCGCGGCGGCTACACCTTC
CASSRRRNRGGYTF
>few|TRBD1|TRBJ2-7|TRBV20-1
TGCAGTGCTAGGTCTTGGGACAGCTACGAGCAGTACTTC
CSARSWDSYEQYF
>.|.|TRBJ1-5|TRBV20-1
TGCAGTGCTAGAGATTCGGGGGAGGGGGACGTAAATCAGCCCCAGCATTTT
CSARDSGEGDVNQPQHF
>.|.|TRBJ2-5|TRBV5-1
TGCGCCAGCAGCTTGGGGGGGGCAGTACGTCAAGAGACCCAGTACTTC
CASSLGGAVRQETQYF
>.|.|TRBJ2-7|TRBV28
TGTGCCAGCAGTTCCAGATATGTCGAGCAGTACTTC
CASSSRYVEQYF
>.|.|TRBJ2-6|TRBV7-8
TGTGCCAGCAGCCCCTTTAGATTCTCTGGGGCCAACGTCCGGACTTTC
CASSPFRFSGANVRTF
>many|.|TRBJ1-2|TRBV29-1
TGCAGCGTTGAATCAGGAGGTCTCTATGGCTACACCTTC
CSVESGGLYGYTF
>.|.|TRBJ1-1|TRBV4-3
TGCGCCAGCAGCCGACTAACAGGGTCTGACACTGAAGCTTTCTTT
CASSRLTGSDTEAFF
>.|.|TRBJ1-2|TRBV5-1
TGCGCCAGCAGCTGGTCCAAGGGCAACTATGGCTACACCTTC
CASSWSKGNYGYTF
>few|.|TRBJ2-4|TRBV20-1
TGCAGTGCTAGAGAGCCAGGGCGTAAAAACATTCAGTACTTC
CSAREPGRKNIQYF
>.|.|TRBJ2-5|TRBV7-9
TGTGCCAGCAGCTTGTACAAACTCCAAGAGACCCAGTACTTC
CASSLYKLQETQYF